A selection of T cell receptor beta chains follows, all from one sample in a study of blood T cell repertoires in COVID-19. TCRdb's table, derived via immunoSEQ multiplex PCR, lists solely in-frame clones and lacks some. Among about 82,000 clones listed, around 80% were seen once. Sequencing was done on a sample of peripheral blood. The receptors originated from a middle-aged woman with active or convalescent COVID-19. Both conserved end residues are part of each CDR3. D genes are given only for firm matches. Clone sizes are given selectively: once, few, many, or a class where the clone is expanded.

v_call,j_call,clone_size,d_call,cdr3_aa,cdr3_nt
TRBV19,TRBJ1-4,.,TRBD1,CASKDPGQGNEKLFF,TGTGCCAGTAAAGATCCGGGACAGGGGAATGAAAAACTGTTTTTT
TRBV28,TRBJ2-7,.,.,CASSPHYYEQYF,TGTGCCAGCAGTCCCCACTACTACGAGCAGTACTTC
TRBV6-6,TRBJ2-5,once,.,CASSPVKPGETQYF,TGTGCCAGCAGCCCCGTTAAGCCGGGAGAGACCCAGTACTTC
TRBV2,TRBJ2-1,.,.,CASSVVPGHPEFF,TGTGCCAGCAGTGTTGTTCCGGGACACCCCGAGTTCTTC
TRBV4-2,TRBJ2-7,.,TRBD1,CASSRAQRPGQGSYEQYF,TGTGCCAGCAGCCGAGCCCAAAGACCGGGACAGGGGTCCTACGAGCAGTACTTC
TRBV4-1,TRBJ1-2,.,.,CASSQAEGRVHYGYTF,TGCGCCAGCAGCCAGGCGGAGGGCAGGGTTCACTATGGCTACACCTTC
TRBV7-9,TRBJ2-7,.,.,CASSADRIAYEQYF,TGTGCCAGCAGCGCAGACAGGATCGCCTACGAGCAGTACTTC
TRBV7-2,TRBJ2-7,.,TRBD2,CASSSAGTSGRAFSYEQYF,TGTGCCAGCAGCTCAGCCGGGACTAGCGGGAGGGCATTCTCCTACGAGCAGTACTTC
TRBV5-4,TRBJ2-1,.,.,CASSPWGESALYNEQFF,TGTGCCAGCAGCCCGTGGGGGGAGTCAGCCCTTTACAATGAGCAGTTCTTC
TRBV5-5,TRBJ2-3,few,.,CASRRGARTDTQYF,TGTGCCAGCAGGCGAGGAGCACGCACAGATACGCAGTATTTT
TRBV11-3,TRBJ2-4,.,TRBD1,CASEMGQGASNIQYF,TGTGCCAGCGAGATGGGACAGGGGGCGTCAAACATTCAGTACTTC
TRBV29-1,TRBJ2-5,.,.,CSVGAGIGETQYF,TGCAGCGTTGGCGCAGGGATAGGGGAGACCCAGTACTTC